These 26 T cell receptor beta chains originate from one sample sequenced in a study of T cell responses to AZD1222 COVID-19 vaccine. Produced via immunoSEQ multiplex PCR; TCRdb's table is partial and in-frame only. The sample lists around 130,000 clones; around 94% were seen once. The sequences come from peripheral blood, collected on day 0 of AZD1222 vaccination. These receptors originate from an adult in good health.

The V and J genes are TRBV3-1 (or the pseudogene TRBV3-2) and TRBJ1-2, with D possibly TRBD1 on 6 matching bases. The CDR3 covers 13 residues. With 1 base removed from V and 8 bases from J, the gap between germline ends came to 11 bases. Germline-derived CDR1 and CDR2 are LGHDT and YNNKEL (reference sequence). The CDR3 DNA follows: TGTGCCAGCAGCCAAGGACAGGTACGAGGCTACACCTTC. Residues: CASSQGQVRGYTF.

J is TRBJ2-1 and V is TRBV7-2; 11 bases are a match to TRBD2. The ends lost 9 bases at V and 10 bases at J; junction bases unmatched: 5. The CDR3 runs 12 residues. Germline V lookup: CDR1 SGHTA, CDR2 FQGNSA. CDR3 in amino acids: CASGLAGPEQFF. The DNA for the CDR3 is TGTGCCAGTGGACTAGCGGGCCCCGAGCAGTTCTTC.

The chain employs TRBV9 and TRBJ1-2; 9 bases are a match to TRBD1. CDR1 and CDR2 (germline): SGDLS, YYNGEE. V lost 3 bases to trimming and J lost 6 bases; unmatched junction nucleotides: 18. This CDR3 is built from 18 residues. DNA for the CDR3: TGTGCCAGCAGCGCAGACCCGGGGACAGGGAGGGTAGCCGATGGCTACACCTTC. Protein sequence: CASSADPGTGRVADGYTF.

This chain joins TRBV3-1 (or the pseudogene TRBV3-2) and TRBJ2-7; TRBD2 matches 8 bases. This CDR3 region has 15 residues. Trimming took 1 base from V and 4 from J; bases not matched to a gene: 6. CDR1 and CDR2 from the germline V gene are LGHDT and YNNKEL (reference sequence). The CDR3 protein is CASSQGPGGQYEQYF. The DNA for the CDR3 is TGTGCCAGCAGCCAAGGTCCGGGAGGGCAATACGAGCAGTACTTC.

This clone was seen a few times. The chain is built from TRBV30 and TRBJ1-1; TRBD1 is a possible D gene (6 bases). Germline V gives CDR1 GTSNPN, CDR2 SVGIG (reference sequence). V gave up 5 bases and J gave up 0 bases, with 7 bases separating them. The CDR3 length is 12 residues. DNA of the CDR3: TGTGCCTGGCAGGGGATGAACACTGAAGCTTTCTTT. It specifies CAWQGMNTEAFF.

The V gene is TRBV7-3, the J gene TRBJ2-3; the match to TRBD1 covers 7 bases. J lost 6 bases, V lost 1 base, and 1 base had no gene match. Germline loops: CDR1 SGHTA, CDR2 FQGTGA. CDR3 length: 13 amino acids. The chain's CDR3 is CASSLKTGDTQYF. CDR3 in DNA: TGTGCCAGCAGCTTAAAGACAGGGGATACGCAGTATTTT.

The chain joins TRBV5-8 to TRBJ1-3; no clear D gene. Looked up from germline, CDR1 is SGHTS and CDR2 is YDEGEE. The CDR3 is made up of 14 amino acids. The germline V and J ends were trimmed by 1 base and 1 base, with 6 bases remaining between them. The CDR3 protein is CASSLRGSGNTIYF. The CDR3 nucleotides read TGTGCCAGCAGCTTGCGGGGATCTGGAAACACCATATATTTT.

CDR3 protein: CATGTFSYEQYF. The CDR3 nucleotides are TGTGCCACGGGGACTTTTTCCTACGAGCAGTACTTC. This rearrangement joins TRBV2 to TRBJ2-7; possible D gene TRBD2, 6 bases. V dropped 10 bases and J dropped 1 base, with 11 bases sitting between them. Germline V gene lookup returns CDR1 SNHLY and CDR2 FYNNEI. The CDR3 runs 12 residues.

This rearrangement joins TRBV30 to TRBJ2-7; 9 bases agree with TRBD2. Germline V CDR1 and CDR2: GTSNPN, SVGIG (reference sequence). The CDR3 has 13 residues. V gave up 5 bases and J gave up 9 bases; unmatched junction bases: 11. In DNA, the CDR3 is TGTGCCTGGGATAGCGGGAGTAGGACCGGGCAGTACTTC. Protein sequence: CAWDSGSRTGQYF.

Comment on this clone: This CDR3 is also generated by other DNA sequences in the sample. The chain recombines TRBV7-2 with TRBJ2-1, with TRBD2 matching 9 bases. Germline V gives CDR1 SGHTA, CDR2 FQGNSA. Losses at the gene ends were 3 bases for V and 0 bases for J; bases not matched to a gene: 0. This CDR3 has 15 residues. The CDR3 region has the DNA TGTGCCAGCAGCTTTAGCGGGAGCTCCTACAATGAGCAGTTCTTC. This sequence encodes CASSFSGSSYNEQFF.

The chain employs TRBV3-1 (or the pseudogene TRBV3-2) and TRBJ2-7, with 7 bases that match TRBD2. The CDR3 runs 16 residues. CDR1 is LGHDT, CDR2 YNNKEL, per germline (reference sequence). The V and J ends lost 1 base and 7 bases, in that order; junction bases with no gene match: 13. CDR3 nucleotides: TGTGCCAGCAGCCAAGGTGGACACAGCGGGACGAGTGAGCAGTACTTC. The encoded protein is CASSQGGHSGTSEQYF.

This clone was observed a single time. The J gene is TRBJ2-3, the V gene TRBV5-6; 7 bases are shared with TRBD2. V shed 1 base and J 3 bases; nucleotides not matched to a gene: 11. The germline V gene encodes CDR1 SGHDT and CDR2 YYEEEE. The CDR3 spans 17 residues. The CDR3 region has the DNA TGTGCCAGCAGCTTGTCCCTCGGCAGCGGGGTTACAGATACGCAGTATTTT. This encodes CASSLSLGSGVTDTQYF.

V and J are TRBV3-1 (or the pseudogene TRBV3-2) and TRBJ1-2; D remains ambiguous. The CDR3 runs 14 residues. V was cut by 0 bases and J by 4 bases, with 9 bases left in between. Germline CDR1 LGHDT, CDR2 YNNKEL (reference sequence). For the CDR3, the DNA is TGTGCCAGCAGCCAAGATCGTCAGGCCTATGGCTACACCTTC. It translates to CASSQDRQAYGYTF.

The chain has TRBV5-4 and TRBJ2-1, with D possibly matching TRBD2 (6 bases). Trimming stripped 4 bases from V and 14 bases from J, with 22 bases between. This CDR3 contains 14 residues. The germline V gene encodes CDR1 SGHNT and CDR2 YYREEE (reference sequence). The CDR3 region is CASSLPLTSNGEFF. Written as DNA, the CDR3 is TGTGCCAGCAGCCTTCCCTTGACTAGTAACGGGGAGTTCTTC.

This clone was detected only once. This chain links TRBV27 with TRBJ2-1, with unresolved D. Germline V gene sequence: CDR1 MNHEY, CDR2 SMNVEV (reference sequence). V lost 6 bases to trimming and J lost 6 bases, with 18 bases between them. The length of the CDR3 is 15 residues. CDR3 loop: CASSPTMGSLNEQFF. In nucleotides, the CDR3 is TGTGCCAGCAGCCCTACTATGGGCTCCCTCAATGAGCAGTTCTTC.

This clone was counted a few times. The rearrangement links TRBV5-4 to TRBJ2-1; possibly TRBD2 for D (5 bases). Germline CDR1 is SGHNT and CDR2 is YYREEE (reference sequence). This CDR3 contains 12 residues. Trimming took off 2 bases at V and 5 bases at J, with 5 bases between the two ends. In DNA, the CDR3 is TGTGCCAGCAGCTTTAGCGACAATGAGCAGTTCTTC. Encoded protein: CASSFSDNEQFF.

This rearrangement joins TRBV28 to TRBJ2-1, with 8 bases lining up with TRBD2. The germline gives CDR1 MDHEN, CDR2 SYDVKM. This CDR3 region has 13 residues. The J segment lost 12 bases and the V segment lost 2 bases, leaving 6 bases of the junction unmatched. The CDR3 region is CASSLRVAGWQFF. CDR3 sequence (DNA): TGTGCCAGCAGTTTACGGGTAGCGGGATGGCAGTTCTTC.

The chain uses TRBV5-3 and TRBJ1-5; 8 nucleotides agree with TRBD1. TRBV5-3 is an open reading frame, and its role is uncertain. The CDR3 consists of 14 residues. V dropped 7 bases and J dropped 4; count of bases not matched to a gene: 7. This CDR3 reads CARHAGGANQPQHF. CDR3 DNA sequence: TGTGCCAGACACGCAGGGGGCGCGAATCAGCCCCAGCATTTT.

This clone was recorded once. This sequence joins TRBV4-1 and TRBJ2-7; a weak D match, TRBD2 (6 bases). The ends were cut back, 1 base at V and 2 bases at J, with 12 bases in the middle. Germline loops: CDR1 MGHRA, CDR2 YSYEKL. The length of the CDR3 is 15 residues. The CDR3: CASSQVSGLTYEQYF. The CDR3 nucleotides are TGCGCCAGCAGCCAAGTGAGCGGGCTTACCTACGAGCAGTACTTC.

This chain connects TRBV27 to TRBJ2-1, with D unclear. The CDR3 has 14 residues. The V end was cut by 3 bases, the J end by 5 bases, with 11 bases between. CDR1 and CDR2 (germline): MNHEY, SMNVEV (reference sequence). CDR3 amino acids: CASSFFGTHNEQFF. For the CDR3, the DNA is TGTGCCAGCAGTTTCTTCGGCACCCACAATGAGCAGTTCTTC.

The rearrangement uses TRBV28 and TRBJ1-6, with a tentative D call TRBD1 (6 bases). Germline CDR1 MDHEN, CDR2 SYDVKM. The V gene lost 1 base and the J gene lost 7 bases, with 14 bases spanning the gap. The CDR3 has 16 residues. CDR3 sequence (DNA): TGTGCCAGCAGTTTATACCCACAGGGCTTCAATTCACCCCTCCACTTT. This codes for CASSLYPQGFNSPLHF.

The chain has TRBV27 and TRBJ2-5; D remains unclear. V lost 3 bases and J 2 bases, leaving 7 bases between the germline ends. Germline CDR1 is MNHEY and CDR2 is SMNVEV (reference sequence). CDR3 length: 13 residues. The CDR3 sequence: CASSFSGQETQYF. The CDR3 DNA follows: TGTGCCAGCAGTTTCTCCGGGCAAGAGACCCAGTACTTC.

V usage is TRBV28 and J usage is TRBJ1-6; TRBD1 matches 8 bases. The germline gives CDR1 MDHEN, CDR2 SYDVKM. The CDR3 length is 17 residues. The junction had 7 bases not matched to a gene; V was cut back by 4 bases and J by 2 bases. The CDR3 reads CASSSRQGRAYNSPLHF. DNA for the CDR3: TGTGCCAGCAGTTCCCGACAGGGGAGGGCCTATAATTCACCCCTCCACTTT. Using reference TRBV28 and TRBJ1-6 for the parts outside the CDR3, the full variable domain is DVKVTQSSRYLVKRTGEKVFLECVQDMDHENMFWYRQDPGLGLRLIYFSYDVKMKEKGDIPEGYSVSREKKERFSLILESASTNQTSMYLCASSSRQGRAYNSPLHFGNGTRLTVT.

The chain is built from TRBV29-1 and TRBJ2-1; 9 bases are shared with TRBD2. V was clipped by 5 bases and J by 5 bases; unmatched bases: 7. The CDR3 is 14 amino acids. Germline CDR1 reads SQVTM; CDR2 reads ANQGSEA. For the CDR3, the DNA is TGCAGCGTTTACTTAGCGGGAGCCCACAATGAGCAGTTCTTC. Protein product: CSVYLAGAHNEQFF.

V gene TRBV5-4 combines with J gene TRBJ2-5, with D possibly being TRBD2 (5 bases). The V end lost 4 bases, the J end lost 1 base, and 8 bases lay between the germline ends. Looked up from germline, CDR1 is SGHNT and CDR2 is YYREEE (reference sequence). This CDR3 spans 13 amino acids. CDR3 nucleotide sequence: TGTGCCAGCAGCCCCGAGGGCCAAGAGACCCAGTACTTC. The encoded protein is CASSPEGQETQYF.

This chain connects TRBV24-1 to TRBJ2-2; no clear D. The V end lost 0 bases, the J end lost 2 bases, and 6 bases lay between the germline ends. The V gene's germline CDR1 is KGHDR and CDR2 SFDVKD. This CDR3 comprises 15 residues. The CDR3 DNA sequence: TGTGCCACCAGTGATTTGGCACTTAACACCGGGGAGCTGTTTTTT. It translates to CATSDLALNTGELFF.